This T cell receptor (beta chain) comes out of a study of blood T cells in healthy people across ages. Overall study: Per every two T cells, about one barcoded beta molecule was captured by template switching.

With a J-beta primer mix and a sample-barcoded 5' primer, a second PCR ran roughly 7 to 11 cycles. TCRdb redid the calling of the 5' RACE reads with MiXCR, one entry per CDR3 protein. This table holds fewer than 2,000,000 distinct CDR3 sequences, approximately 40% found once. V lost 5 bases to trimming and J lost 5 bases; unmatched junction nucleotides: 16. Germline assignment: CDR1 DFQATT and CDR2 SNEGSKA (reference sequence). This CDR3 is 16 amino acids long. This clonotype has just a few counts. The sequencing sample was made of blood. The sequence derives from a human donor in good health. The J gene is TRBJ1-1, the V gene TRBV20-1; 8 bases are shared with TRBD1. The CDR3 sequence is CSASNQGAMRVTEAFF. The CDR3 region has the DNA TGCAGTGCTTCCAATCAGGGGGCGATGAGAGTTACTGAAGCTTTCTTT.